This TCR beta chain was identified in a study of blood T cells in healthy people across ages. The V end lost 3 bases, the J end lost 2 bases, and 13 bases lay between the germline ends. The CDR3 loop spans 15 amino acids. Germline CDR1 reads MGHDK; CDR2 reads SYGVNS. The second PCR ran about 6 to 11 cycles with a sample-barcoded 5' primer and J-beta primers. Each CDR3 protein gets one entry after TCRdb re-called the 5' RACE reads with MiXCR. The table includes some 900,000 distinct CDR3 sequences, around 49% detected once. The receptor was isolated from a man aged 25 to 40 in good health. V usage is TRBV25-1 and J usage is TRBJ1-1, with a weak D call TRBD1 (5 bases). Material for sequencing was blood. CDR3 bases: TGTGCCAGCAGTGACCCGGGACGAGGCAACACTGAAGCTTTCTTT. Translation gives CASSDPGRGNTEAFF.